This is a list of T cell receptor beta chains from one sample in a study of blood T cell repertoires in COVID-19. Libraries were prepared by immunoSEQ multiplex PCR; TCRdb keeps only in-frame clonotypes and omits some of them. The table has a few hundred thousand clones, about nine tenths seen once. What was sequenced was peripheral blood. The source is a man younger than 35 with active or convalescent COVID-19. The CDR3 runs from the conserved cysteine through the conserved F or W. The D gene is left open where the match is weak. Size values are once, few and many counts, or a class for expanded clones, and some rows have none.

CASRRGQGTYNEQFF	TGTGCCAGCAGAAGGGGACAGGGTACTTACAATGAGCAGTTCTTC	TRBJ2-1	many	TRBD1	TRBV6-5
CSASELAGVTYNEQFF	TGCAGTGCTAGTGAACTAGCGGGAGTCACCTACAATGAGCAGTTCTTC	TRBJ2-1	NA	TRBD2	TRBV20-1
CASSQVQQLGYGYTF	TGCGCCAGCAGCCAAGTCCAACAGTTGGGCTATGGCTACACCTTC	TRBJ1-2	NA	NA	TRBV4-1
CASSFQDGGAYEQYF	TGTGCCAGCAGCTTTCAGGACGGGGGGGCCTACGAGCAGTACTTC	TRBJ2-7	once	TRBD2	TRBV5-6
CASSLQGGAEAFF	TGCGCCAGCAGCCTACAGGGGGGAGCCGAAGCTTTCTTT	TRBJ1-1	NA	TRBD1	TRBV4-1
CASSPLGTVNTEAFF	TGTGCCAGCAGCCCACTCGGGACAGTGAACACTGAAGCTTTCTTT	TRBJ1-1	few	TRBD1	TRBV7-8
CASSPDSSSPGYTF	TGTGCCAGCTCACCGGACAGCTCCTCACCTGGCTACACCTTC	TRBJ1-2	NA	NA	TRBV18
CASSLTTGSEAFF	TGTGCCAGCAGCTTAACGACAGGGAGTGAAGCTTTCTTT	TRBJ1-1	NA	TRBD1	TRBV11-3
CASSLEVIGLVVTGELFF	TGTGCCAGCAGCTTAGAAGTTATAGGACTAGTAGTCACCGGGGAGCTGTTTTTT	TRBJ2-2	NA	TRBD2	TRBV7-8
CASSPPRLVDQETQYF	TGTGCCAGCAGCCCCCCCCGACTAGTAGATCAAGAGACCCAGTACTTC	TRBJ2-5	NA	NA	TRBV7-9
CASSHGQGFEQYF	TGTGCCAGCAGCCATGGACAGGGCTTCGAGCAGTACTTC	TRBJ2-7	NA	TRBD1	TRBV14
CASSGDRAVYGYTF	TGTGCCAGCAGTGGGGACAGGGCGGTTTATGGCTACACCTTC	TRBJ1-2	NA	TRBD1	TRBV9
CASSPLSGFQYF	TGTGCCAGCTCACCACTGTCGGGGTTCCAGTACTTC	TRBJ2-5	NA	NA	TRBV18
CASSLAPLFEQYF	TGTGCCAGCAGCTTAGCCCCTTTGTTCGAGCAGTACTTC	TRBJ2-7	NA	NA	TRBV7-2
CASSDGGKDTQYF	TGTGCCAGCAGTGACGGGGGGAAGGATACGCAGTATTTT	TRBJ2-3	NA	NA	TRBV6-4
CASSQNRGAEAFF	TGTGCCAGCAGCCAGAACAGGGGCGCTGAAGCTTTCTTT	TRBJ1-1	NA	TRBD1	TRBV3-1/TRBV3-2
CASRCFGTGTGDNQPQHF	TGCGCCAGCAGGTGCTTTGGTACCGGGACAGGGGACAATCAGCCCCAGCATTTT	TRBJ1-5	NA	TRBD1	TRBV10-1
CASSNKQGDYGYTF	TGTGCCAGCAGCAATAAGCAGGGGGACTATGGCTACACCTTC	TRBJ1-2	NA	TRBD1	TRBV7-2
CASFGDSQETQYF	TGCGCCAGCTTCGGGGACAGTCAAGAGACCCAGTACTTC	TRBJ2-5	few	TRBD1	TRBV5-1
CASGPLTGGRSDTQYF	TGCGCCAGCGGCCCATTGACCGGCGGGAGATCAGATACGCAGTATTTT	TRBJ2-3	NA	TRBD2	TRBV5-1
CASSARSGETQYF	TGTGCCAGCAGCGCTCGCTCCGGGGAGACCCAGTACTTC	TRBJ2-5	NA	NA	TRBV12-3/TRBV12-4
CASRVTSGIYNEQFF	TGCGCCAGCAGGGTAACTAGCGGGATTTACAATGAGCAGTTCTTC	TRBJ2-1	NA	TRBD2	TRBV5-1
CASDGDNSPLHF	TGTGCCAGCGACGGAGATAATTCACCCCTCCACTTT	TRBJ1-6	NA	NA	TRBV28